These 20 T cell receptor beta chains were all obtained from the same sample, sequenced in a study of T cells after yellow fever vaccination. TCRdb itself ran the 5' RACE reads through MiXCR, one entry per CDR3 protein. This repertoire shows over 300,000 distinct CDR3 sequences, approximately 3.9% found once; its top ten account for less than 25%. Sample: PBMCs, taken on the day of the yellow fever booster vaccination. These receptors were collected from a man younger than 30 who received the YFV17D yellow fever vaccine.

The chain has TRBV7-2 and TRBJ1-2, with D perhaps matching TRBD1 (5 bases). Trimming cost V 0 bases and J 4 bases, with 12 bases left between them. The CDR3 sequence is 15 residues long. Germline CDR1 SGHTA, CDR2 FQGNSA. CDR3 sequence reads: CASSLATQGGYGYTF. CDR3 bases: TGTGCCAGCAGCTTAGCCACCCAGGGTGGCTATGGCTACACCTTC.

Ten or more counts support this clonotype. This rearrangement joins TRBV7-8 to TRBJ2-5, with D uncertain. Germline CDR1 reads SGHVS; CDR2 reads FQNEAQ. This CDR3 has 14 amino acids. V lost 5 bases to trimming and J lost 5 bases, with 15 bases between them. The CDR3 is CASSTGPNGETQYF. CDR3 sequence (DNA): TGTGCCAGCAGCACCGGGCCCAACGGGGAGACCCAGTACTTC.

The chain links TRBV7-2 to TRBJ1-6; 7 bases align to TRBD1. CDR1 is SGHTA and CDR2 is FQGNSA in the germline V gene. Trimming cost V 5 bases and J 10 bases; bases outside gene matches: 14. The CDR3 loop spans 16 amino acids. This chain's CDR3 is CASSETTDRVISPLHF. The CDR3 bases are TGTGCCAGCAGCGAAACCACCGACAGGGTGATCTCACCCCTCCACTTT.

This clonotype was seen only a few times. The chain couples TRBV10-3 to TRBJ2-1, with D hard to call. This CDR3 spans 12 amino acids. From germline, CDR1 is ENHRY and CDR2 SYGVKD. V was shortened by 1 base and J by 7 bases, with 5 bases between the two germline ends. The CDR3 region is CAISEFGNEQFF. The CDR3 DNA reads TGTGCCATCAGTGAGTTCGGTAATGAGCAGTTCTTC.

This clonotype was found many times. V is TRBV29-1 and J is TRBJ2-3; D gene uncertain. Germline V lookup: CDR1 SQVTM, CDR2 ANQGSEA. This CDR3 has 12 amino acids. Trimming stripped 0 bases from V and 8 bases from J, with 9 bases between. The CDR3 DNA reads TGCAGCGTTGAAGAAGTTGAAGGTACGCAGTATTTT. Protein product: CSVEEVEGTQYF.

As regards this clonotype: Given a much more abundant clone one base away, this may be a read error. This CDR3 reads CCAVAGGEPTNEKLFF. The CDR3 coding sequence is TGCTGTGCTGTGGCGGGGGGGGAACCAACTAATGAAAAACTGTTTTTT. The chain combines TRBV20-1 with TRBJ1-4; tentative D call: TRBD1 (5 bases). The CDR3 spans 16 residues. Per the germline V gene, CDR1 is DFQATT and CDR2 is SNEGSKA (reference sequence).

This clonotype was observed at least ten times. For the CDR3, the DNA is TGTGCCAGCAGCCGACGTCTAGCCAAAAACATTCAGTACTTC. Amino acids: CASSRRLAKNIQYF. V usage is TRBV7-2 and J usage is TRBJ2-4; D remains ambiguous. Germline lookup yields CDR1 SGHTA and CDR2 FQGNSA. The CDR3 has 14 residues. Trimming left V 5 bases short and J 0 bases short, with 8 bases between.

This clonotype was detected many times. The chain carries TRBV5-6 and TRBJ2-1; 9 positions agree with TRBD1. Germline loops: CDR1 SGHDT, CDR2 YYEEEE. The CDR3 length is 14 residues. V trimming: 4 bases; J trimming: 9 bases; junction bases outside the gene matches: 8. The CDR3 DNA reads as TGTGCCAGCAGCGCAACAGGGGGCGCGGGTGAGCAGTTCTTC. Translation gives CASSATGGAGEQFF.

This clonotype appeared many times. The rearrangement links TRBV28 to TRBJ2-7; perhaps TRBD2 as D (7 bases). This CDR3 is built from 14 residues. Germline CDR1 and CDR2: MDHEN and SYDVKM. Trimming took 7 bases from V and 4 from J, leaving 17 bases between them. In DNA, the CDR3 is TGTGCCAGCACGATGGGAGGGACACCTTACGAGCAGTACGTC. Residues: CASTMGGTPYEQYV.

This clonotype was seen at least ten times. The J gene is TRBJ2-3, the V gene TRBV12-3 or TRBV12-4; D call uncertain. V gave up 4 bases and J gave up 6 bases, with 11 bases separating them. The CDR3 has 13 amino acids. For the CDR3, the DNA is TGTGCCAGCAGTTCCCGATTTCGGGATACGCAGTATTTT. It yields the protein CASSSRFRDTQYF.

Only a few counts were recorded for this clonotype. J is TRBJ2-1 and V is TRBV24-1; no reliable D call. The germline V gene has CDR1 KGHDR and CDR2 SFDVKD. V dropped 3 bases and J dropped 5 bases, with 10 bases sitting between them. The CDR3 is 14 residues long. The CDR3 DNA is TGTGCCACCAGTGATCCGGCCCGAAACAATGAGCAGTTCTTC. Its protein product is CATSDPARNNEQFF.

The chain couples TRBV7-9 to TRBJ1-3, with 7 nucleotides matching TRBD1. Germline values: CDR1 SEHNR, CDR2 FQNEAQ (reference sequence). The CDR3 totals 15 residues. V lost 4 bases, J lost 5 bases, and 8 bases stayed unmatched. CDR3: CASSSFSTGRNTIYF. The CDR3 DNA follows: TGTGCCAGCAGCTCCTTCTCGACAGGGAGAAACACCATATATTTT. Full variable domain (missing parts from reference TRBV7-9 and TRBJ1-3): DTGVSQNPRHKITKRGQNVTFRCDPISEHNRLYWYRQTLGQGPEFLTYFQNEAQLEKSRLLSDRFSAERPKGSFSTLEIQRTEQGDSAMYLCASSSFSTGRNTIYFGEGSWLTVV.

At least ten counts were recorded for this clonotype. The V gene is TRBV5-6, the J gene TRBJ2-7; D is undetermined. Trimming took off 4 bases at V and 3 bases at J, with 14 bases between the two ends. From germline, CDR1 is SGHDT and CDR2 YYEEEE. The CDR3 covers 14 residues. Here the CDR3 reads CASSNPTRIYEQYV. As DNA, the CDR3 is TGTGCCAGCAGCAACCCCACAAGGATCTACGAGCAGTACGTC.

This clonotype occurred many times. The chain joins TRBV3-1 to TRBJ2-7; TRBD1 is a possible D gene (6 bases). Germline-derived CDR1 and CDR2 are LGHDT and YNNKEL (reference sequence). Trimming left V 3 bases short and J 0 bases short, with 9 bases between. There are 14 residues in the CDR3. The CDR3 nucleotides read TGTGCCAGCAGCCATAGGGACACCTCCTACGAGCAGTACTTC. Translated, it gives CASSHRDTSYEQYF.

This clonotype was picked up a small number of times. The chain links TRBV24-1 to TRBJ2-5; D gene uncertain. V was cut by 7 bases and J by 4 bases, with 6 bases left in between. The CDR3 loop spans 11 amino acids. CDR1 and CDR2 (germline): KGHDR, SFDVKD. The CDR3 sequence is CATSSGETQYF. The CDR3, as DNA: TGTGCCACCAGCTCAGGAGAGACCCAGTACTTC.

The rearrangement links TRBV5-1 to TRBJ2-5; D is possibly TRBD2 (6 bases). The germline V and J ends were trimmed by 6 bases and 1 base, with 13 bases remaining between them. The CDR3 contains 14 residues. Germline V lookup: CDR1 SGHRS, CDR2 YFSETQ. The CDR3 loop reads CASTVLLAQETQYF. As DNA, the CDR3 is TGCGCCAGCACAGTTCTACTAGCCCAAGAGACCCAGTACTTC.

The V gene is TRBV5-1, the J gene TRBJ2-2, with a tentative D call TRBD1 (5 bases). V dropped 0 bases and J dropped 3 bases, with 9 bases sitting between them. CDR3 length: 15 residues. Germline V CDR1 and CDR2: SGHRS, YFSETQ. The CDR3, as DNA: TGCGCCAGCAGCTTGGGGGGCCCAGACACCGGGGAGCTGTTTTTT. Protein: CASSLGGPDTGELFF. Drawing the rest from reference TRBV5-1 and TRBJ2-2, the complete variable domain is KAGVTQTPRYLIKTRGQQVTLSCSPISGHRSVSWYQQTPGQGLQFLFEYFSETQRNKGNFPGRFSGRQFSNSRSEMNVSTLELGDSALYLCASSLGGPDTGELFFGEGSRLTVL.

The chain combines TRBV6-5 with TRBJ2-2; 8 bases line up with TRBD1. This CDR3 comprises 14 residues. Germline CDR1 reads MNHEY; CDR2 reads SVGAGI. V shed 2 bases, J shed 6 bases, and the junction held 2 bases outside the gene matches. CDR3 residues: CASSYGQGSGELFF. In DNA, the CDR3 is TGTGCCAGCAGTTACGGACAGGGCTCCGGGGAGCTGTTTTTT.

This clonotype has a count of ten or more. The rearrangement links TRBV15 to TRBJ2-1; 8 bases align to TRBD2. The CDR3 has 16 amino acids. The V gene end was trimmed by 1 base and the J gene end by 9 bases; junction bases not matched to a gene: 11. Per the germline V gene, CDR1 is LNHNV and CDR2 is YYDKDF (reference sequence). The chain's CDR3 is CATSRVYGTSVGEQFF. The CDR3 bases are TGTGCCACCAGCAGAGTGTATGGGACTAGTGTTGGTGAGCAGTTCTTC. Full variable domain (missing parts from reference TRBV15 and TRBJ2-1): DAMVIQNPRYQVTQFGKPVTLSCSQTLNHNVMYWYQQKSSQAPKLLFHYYDKDFNNEADTPDNFQSRRPNTSFCFLDIRSPGLGDTAMYLCATSRVYGTSVGEQFFGPGTRLTVL.

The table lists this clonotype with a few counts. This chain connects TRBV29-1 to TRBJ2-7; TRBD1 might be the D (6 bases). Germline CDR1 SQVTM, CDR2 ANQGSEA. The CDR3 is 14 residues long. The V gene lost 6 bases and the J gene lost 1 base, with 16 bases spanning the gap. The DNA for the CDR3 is TGCAGCGTAGCCAAGGACAGCAAATCCTACGAGCAGTACTTC. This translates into CSVAKDSKSYEQYF.